This T cell receptor beta chain was profiled in a study of regulatory T cells in long-lasting Graves disease. Findings of the study overall: Having only a small sample size may have limited accuracy. Repertoires from persistent disease leaned toward TRBV28, TRBJ1-2 and TRBJ2-5.

The TCR beta library used iRepertoire HTBI primers with Arm-PCR amplification of CDR3. As handled by the study authors: Identification across samples found 62 TRBV and approximately 15 TRBJ segments. MiXCR, applied by TCRdb to the multiplex PCR reads, yields one record per CDR3 protein. The V and J calls here are based on TCRdb, not the publication. Of 450,000 or so distinct CDR3 sequences in the sample, roughly 20% were seen once. Germline CDR1 reads MNHEY; CDR2 reads SVGAGI. V was clipped by 4 bases and J by 2 bases; unmatched bases: 10. CDR3 length: 19 amino acids. This clonotype was seen more than once but under ten times. The target antigen is unknown. Time point in this sample: persistent/refractory GD, antithyroid drugs over 5 years with positive TRAb. Construction of the TCR library relied on RNA isolated from PBMCs. Patients came through an endocrinology department, and that department was in Xi'an, China.

The sample consisted of peripheral blood mononuclear cells (PBMCs), taken when the disease was refractory, from a patient treated with antithyroid drugs. The receptor's source is a female donor with Graves disease. This chain uses TRBV6-5 with TRBJ2-2; TRBD2 agrees at 13 bases. The CDR3 here is CASSFFQRLAGGNTGELFF. CDR3 DNA: TGTGCCAGCAGTTTTTTTCAAAGACTAGCGGGAGGAAACACCGGGGAGCTGTTTTTT.